This TCR beta chain was sequenced for a study of B cell selection in AIRE deficiency. Study-level findings and limits: Only TCRbeta was sequenced; approximately 40% of shared healthy Treg sequences appeared in Tconv. Of a few thousand shared Treg TCRbeta sequences, around 32% were healthy-only, more than 7.5% patient-only.

Sorting defined conventional CD4 T cells as CD4+CD127+. About this clone itself: Its antigen is currently unknown.

Per the germline V gene, CDR1 is SGHRS and CDR2 is YFSETQ. The CDR3 totals 15 residues. With 0 bases removed from V and 4 bases from J, the gap between germline ends came to 10 bases. In the original workflow: Patients' conventional T cells yielded roughly 9.9x10^4 distinct TCRbeta sequences; donors' about 1.3x10^5. Assay: immunoSEQ multiplex PCR; the TCRdb copy retains only in-frame clones and omits some. D and trimming come from the DNA, and the V and J calls and clone size come from that table. The sample holds about 23,000 clones; 95% to 98% are singletons and the top ten take 0.17%. The rearrangement links TRBV5-1 to TRBJ2-2; possible D gene TRBD2, 6 bases. The sequencing input was conventional CD4+ T cells sorted from PBMCs. The sequence derives from a human donor with AIRE deficiency. CDR3 loop: CASSLGTGVTGELFF. For the CDR3, the DNA is TGCGCCAGCAGCTTGGGGACGGGGGTCACCGGGGAGCTGTTTTTT.